The 6 T cell receptor beta chains below were found in one sample sequenced in a study of T cells in narcolepsy. Only in-frame clones appear in the TCRdb table, and some are missing; sequencing was by immunoSEQ multiplex PCR. The sample includes about 29,000 clones, roughly 86% of them seen just once. Sequencing used memory (CD45RA-) CD4+ T cells from blood. Receptors were obtained from a human donor in good health.

The chain links TRBV30 to TRBJ1-4; no reliable D call. Germline-derived CDR1 and CDR2 are GTSNPN and SVGIG (reference sequence). This CDR3 is built from 15 residues. V lost 4 bases and J 4 bases, leaving 16 bases between the germline ends. CDR3 sequence (DNA): TGTGCCTGGACTGGAAAAGGAATGGGTAATGAAAAACTGTTTTTT. Translation gives CAWTGKGMGNEKLFF.

This chain connects TRBV2 to TRBJ1-4; D gene ambiguous. This CDR3 comprises 15 residues. CDR1 is SNHLY, CDR2 FYNNEI, per germline. Trimming stripped 6 bases from V and 0 bases from J, with 11 bases between. The chain's CDR3 is CASRDPAATNEKLFF. For the CDR3, the DNA is TGTGCCAGCAGGGACCCCGCAGCAACTAATGAAAAACTGTTTTTT.

The chain couples TRBV5-1 to TRBJ2-5, with TRBD1 identical over 10 bases. The J call is uncertain, as TRBJ2-7 better fits the DNA end. The CDR3 contains 17 residues. CDR1 is SGHRS and CDR2 is YFSETQ in the germline V gene. The CDR3 DNA sequence: TGCGCCAGCAGCTTGGTTCCCGGCGGGACAGGGGATAACGAGCAGTACTTC. Its protein product is CASSLVPGGTGDNEQYF.

V and J are TRBV7-3 and TRBJ2-1, with D uncertain. The CDR3 is made up of 14 amino acids. Germline values: CDR1 SGHTA, CDR2 FQGTGA. V was clipped by 1 base and J by 7 bases, with 11 bases between them. CDR3 protein: CASSLNKGLNEQFF. CDR3 bases: TGTGCCAGCAGCTTAAATAAGGGTTTAAATGAGCAGTTCTTC.

The chain couples TRBV6-6 to TRBJ2-3; 7 nucleotides agree with TRBD1. CDR1 is MNHNY and CDR2 is SVGAGI in the germline V gene (reference sequence). The CDR3 is made up of 15 amino acids. V shed 5 bases and J 4 bases; nucleotides not matched to a gene: 9. The CDR3 bases are TGTGCCAGCAGTCCGACAGGGTCTCGGTCAGATACGCAGTATTTT. This codes for CASSPTGSRSDTQYF.

This clone appeared once. The chain couples TRBV9 to TRBJ2-6, with 7 bases matching TRBD1. The trim removed 2 bases at V and 0 bases at J, leaving 5 bases unmatched. The CDR3 spans 17 residues. Germline V gives CDR1 SGDLS, CDR2 YYNGEE. The CDR3 here is CASSVRDSLSGANVLTF. The CDR3 DNA is TGTGCCAGCAGCGTTCGGGACAGCCTCTCTGGGGCCAACGTCCTGACTTTC.